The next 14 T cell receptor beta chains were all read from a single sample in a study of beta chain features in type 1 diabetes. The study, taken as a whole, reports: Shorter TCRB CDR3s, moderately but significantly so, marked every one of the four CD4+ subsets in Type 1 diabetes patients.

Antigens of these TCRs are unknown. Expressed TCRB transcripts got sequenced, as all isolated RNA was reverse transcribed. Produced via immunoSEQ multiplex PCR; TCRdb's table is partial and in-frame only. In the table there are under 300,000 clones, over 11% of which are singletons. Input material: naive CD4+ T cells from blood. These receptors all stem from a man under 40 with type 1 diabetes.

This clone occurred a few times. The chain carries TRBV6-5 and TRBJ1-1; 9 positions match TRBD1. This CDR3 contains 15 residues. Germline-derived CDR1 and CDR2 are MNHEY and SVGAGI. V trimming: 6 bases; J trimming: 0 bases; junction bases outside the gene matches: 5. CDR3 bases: TGTGCCAGCAGGAGGACAGGGGCCATGAACACTGAAGCTTTCTTT. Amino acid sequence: CASRRTGAMNTEAFF.

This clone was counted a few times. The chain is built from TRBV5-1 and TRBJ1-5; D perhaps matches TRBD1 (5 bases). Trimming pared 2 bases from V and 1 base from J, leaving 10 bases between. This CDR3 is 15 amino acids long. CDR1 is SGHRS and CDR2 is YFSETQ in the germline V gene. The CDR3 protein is CASSLGTSSNQPQHF. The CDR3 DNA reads TGCGCCAGCAGCTTAGGGACTTCGAGCAATCAGCCCCAGCATTTT.

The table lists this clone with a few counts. Written as DNA, the CDR3 is TGTGCCAGCGAGAGGCAGGGCTTCGCTGGCTACACCTTC. This sequence encodes CASERQGFAGYTF. The V gene is TRBV19, the J gene TRBJ1-2; D is perhaps TRBD1 (5 bases). The CDR3 covers 13 residues. The germline CDR1 and CDR2 sequences are LNHDA and SQIVND (reference sequence). V shed 9 bases and J shed 7 bases, with 18 bases lying between them.

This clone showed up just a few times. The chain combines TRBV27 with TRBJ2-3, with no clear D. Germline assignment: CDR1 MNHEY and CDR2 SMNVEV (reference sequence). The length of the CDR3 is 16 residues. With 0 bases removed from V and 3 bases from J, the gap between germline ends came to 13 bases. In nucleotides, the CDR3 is TGTGCCAGCAGTTTATCCGGGTCCGAGTCGACAGATACGCAGTATTTT. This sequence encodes CASSLSGSESTDTQYF.

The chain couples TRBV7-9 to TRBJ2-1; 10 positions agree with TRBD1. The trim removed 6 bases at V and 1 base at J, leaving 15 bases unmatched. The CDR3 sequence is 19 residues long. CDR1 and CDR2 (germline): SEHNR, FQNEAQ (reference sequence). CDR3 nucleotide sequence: TGTGCCAGCAGGTTTGATGACAGGGGGCATCAACGTTCCTACAATGAGCAGTTCTTC. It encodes CASRFDDRGHQRSYNEQFF.

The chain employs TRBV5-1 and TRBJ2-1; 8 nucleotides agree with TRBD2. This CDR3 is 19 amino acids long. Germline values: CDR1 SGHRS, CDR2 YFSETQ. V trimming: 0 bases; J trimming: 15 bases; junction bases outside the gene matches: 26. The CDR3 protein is CASSLAGTGTSGGGQKWFF. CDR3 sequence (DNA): TGCGCCAGCAGCTTGGCAGGGACCGGGACTAGTGGAGGGGGACAAAAGTGGTTCTTC.

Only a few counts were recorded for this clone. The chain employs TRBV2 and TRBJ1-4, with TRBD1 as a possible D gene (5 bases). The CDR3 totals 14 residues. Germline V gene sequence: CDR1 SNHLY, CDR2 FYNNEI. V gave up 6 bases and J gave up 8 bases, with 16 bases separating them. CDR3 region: CASSPRGGVEKLFF. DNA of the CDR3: TGTGCCAGCAGCCCCCGGGGCGGGGTGGAAAAACTGTTTTTT.

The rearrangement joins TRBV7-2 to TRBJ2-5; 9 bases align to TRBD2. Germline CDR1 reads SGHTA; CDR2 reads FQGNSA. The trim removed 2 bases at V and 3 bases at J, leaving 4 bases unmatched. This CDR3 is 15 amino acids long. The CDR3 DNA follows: TGTGCCAGCAGCTTACGCGGGAGGGCGAAAGAGACCCAGTACTTC. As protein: CASSLRGRAKETQYF.

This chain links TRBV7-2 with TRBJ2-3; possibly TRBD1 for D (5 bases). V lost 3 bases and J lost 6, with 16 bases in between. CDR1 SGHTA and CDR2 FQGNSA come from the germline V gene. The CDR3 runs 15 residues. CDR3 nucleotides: TGTGCCAGCAGCTTCCAAGCTGGGAAGGGGGATACGCAGTATTTT. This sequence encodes CASSFQAGKGDTQYF.

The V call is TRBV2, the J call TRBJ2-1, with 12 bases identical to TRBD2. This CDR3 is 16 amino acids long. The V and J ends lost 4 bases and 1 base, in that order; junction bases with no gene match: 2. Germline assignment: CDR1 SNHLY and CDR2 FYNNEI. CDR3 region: CASSVLAGGSYNEQFF. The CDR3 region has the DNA TGTGCCAGCAGTGTACTAGCGGGAGGATCCTACAATGAGCAGTTCTTC.

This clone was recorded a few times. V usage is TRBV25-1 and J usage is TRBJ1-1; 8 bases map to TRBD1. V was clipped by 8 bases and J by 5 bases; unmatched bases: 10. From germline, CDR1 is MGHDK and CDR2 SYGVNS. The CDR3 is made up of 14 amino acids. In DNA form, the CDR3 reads TGTGCCAGCCGAGGACAGGGCTTGGGGACTGAAGCTTTCTTT. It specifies CASRGQGLGTEAFF. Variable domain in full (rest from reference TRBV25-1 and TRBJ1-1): EADIYQTPRYLVIGTGKKITLECSQTMGHDKMYWYQQDPGMELHLIHYSYGVNSTEKGDLSSESTVSRIRTEHFPLTLESARPSHTSQYLCASRGQGLGTEAFFGQGTRLTVV.

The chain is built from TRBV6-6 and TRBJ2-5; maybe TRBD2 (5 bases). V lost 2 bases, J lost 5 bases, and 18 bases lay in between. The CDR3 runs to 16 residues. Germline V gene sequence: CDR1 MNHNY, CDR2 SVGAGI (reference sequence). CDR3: CASSYGLEANGETQYF. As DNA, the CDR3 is TGTGCCAGCAGTTACGGGTTGGAGGCAAATGGGGAGACCCAGTACTTC.

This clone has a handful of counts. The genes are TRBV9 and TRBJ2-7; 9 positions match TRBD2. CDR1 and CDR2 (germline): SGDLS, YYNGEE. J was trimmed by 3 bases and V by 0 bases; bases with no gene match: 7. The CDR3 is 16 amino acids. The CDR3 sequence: CASSVDGTSRLYEQYF. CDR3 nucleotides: TGTGCCAGCAGCGTAGACGGGACTAGCCGACTCTACGAGCAGTACTTC.

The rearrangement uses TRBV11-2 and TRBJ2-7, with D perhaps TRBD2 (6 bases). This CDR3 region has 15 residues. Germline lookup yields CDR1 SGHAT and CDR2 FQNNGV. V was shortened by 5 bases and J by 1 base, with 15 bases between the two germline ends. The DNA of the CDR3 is TGTGCCAGCAGCCAAACGGGGGTCGGATCCTACGAGCAGTACTTC. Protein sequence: CASSQTGVGSYEQYF.